This T cell receptor beta chain derives from a study of T cells in Graves' hyperthyroidism and ophthalmopathy. TCR beta CDR3 regions were amplified from RNA transcripts. An initial round of RT-PCR targeting the TCR CDR3 relied on the HTBI primer set. One entry per CDR3 protein results from TCRdb running MiXCR on the multiplex PCR reads. The data contain 750,000 to 950,000 distinct CDR3 sequences, 38% of them singletons. General study points: It was a median approximately 7.1 months before onset that the model predicted ophthalmopathy.

This clonotype was seen only a few times. The antigen is unknown. Mismatch with germline at one junction end may stem from a read error. CDR3 size: 15 residues. Germline V gives CDR1 ENHRY, CDR2 SYGVKD. The receptor comes from a man aged 18 to 29 with Graves' hyperthyroidism. The sequencing input was blood. The chain recombines TRBV10-3 with TRBJ1-6; D unclear. CDR3 in DNA: TGTGCCAGCAGTGAAGCTAAGGCAGAAAGGTTCCCCCTCCACTTT. Its protein product is CASSEAKAERFPLHF.